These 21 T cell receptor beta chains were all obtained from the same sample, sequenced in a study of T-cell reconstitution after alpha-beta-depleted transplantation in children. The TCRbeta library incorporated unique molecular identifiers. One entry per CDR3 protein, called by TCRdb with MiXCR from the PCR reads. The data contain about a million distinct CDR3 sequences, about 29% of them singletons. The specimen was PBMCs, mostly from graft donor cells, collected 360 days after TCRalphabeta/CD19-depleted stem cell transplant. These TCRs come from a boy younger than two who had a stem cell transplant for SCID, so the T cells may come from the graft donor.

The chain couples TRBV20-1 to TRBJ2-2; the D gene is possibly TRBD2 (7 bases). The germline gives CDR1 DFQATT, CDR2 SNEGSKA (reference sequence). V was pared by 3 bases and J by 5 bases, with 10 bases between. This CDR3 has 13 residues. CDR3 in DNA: TGCAGTGCTAGGCGGGGGCCGACCGGGGAGCTGTTTTTT. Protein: CSARRGPTGELFF.

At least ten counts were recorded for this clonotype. DNA for the CDR3: TGTGCCAGCAGTGTACTCCGCGGCATCTGGGACACTGAAGCTTTCTTT. The encoded protein is CASSVLRGIWDTEAFF. The chain carries TRBV6-5 and TRBJ1-1, with D uncertain. Between the trimmed V and J ends, which lost 5 bases and 3 bases, there was a span of 19 bases. Germline V CDR1 and CDR2: MNHEY, SVGAGI. This CDR3 is built from 16 residues.

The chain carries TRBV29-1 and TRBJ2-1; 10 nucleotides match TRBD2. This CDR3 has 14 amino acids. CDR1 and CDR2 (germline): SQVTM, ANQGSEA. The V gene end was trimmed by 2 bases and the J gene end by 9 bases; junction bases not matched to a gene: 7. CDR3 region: CSVERTSGFFEQFF. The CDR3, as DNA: TGCAGCGTTGAACGGACTAGCGGCTTTTTTGAGCAGTTCTTC.

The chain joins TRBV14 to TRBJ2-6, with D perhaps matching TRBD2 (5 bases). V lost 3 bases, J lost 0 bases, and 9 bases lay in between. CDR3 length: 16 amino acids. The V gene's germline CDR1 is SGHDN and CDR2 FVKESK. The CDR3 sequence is CASSHPRASGANVLTF. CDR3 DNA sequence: TGTGCCAGCAGCCACCCGAGGGCCTCTGGGGCCAACGTCCTGACTTTC.

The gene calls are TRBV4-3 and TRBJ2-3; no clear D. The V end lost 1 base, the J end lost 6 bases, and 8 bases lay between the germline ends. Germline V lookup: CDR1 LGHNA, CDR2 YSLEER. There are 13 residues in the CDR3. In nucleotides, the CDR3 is TGCGCCAGCAGCCAAGGACGGCGGGATACGCAGTATTTT. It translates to CASSQGRRDTQYF.

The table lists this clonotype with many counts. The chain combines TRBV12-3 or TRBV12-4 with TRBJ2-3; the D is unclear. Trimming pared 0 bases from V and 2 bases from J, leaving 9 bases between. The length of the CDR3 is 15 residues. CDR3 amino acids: CASSLALWITDTQYF. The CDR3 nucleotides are TGTGCCAGCAGTTTAGCGCTGTGGATCACAGATACGCAGTATTTT.

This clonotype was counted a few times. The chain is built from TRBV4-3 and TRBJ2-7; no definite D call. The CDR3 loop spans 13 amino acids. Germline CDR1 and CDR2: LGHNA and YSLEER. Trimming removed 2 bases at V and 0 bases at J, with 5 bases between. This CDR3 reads CASSQQDSYEQYF. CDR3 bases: TGCGCCAGCAGCCAACAGGACTCCTACGAGCAGTACTTC.

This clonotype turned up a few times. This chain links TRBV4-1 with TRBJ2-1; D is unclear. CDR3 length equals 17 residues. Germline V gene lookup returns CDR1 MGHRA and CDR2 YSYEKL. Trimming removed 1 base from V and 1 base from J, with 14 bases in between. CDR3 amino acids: CASSQVTTKWSYNEQFF. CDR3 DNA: TGCGCCAGCAGCCAAGTGACGACCAAGTGGTCCTACAATGAGCAGTTCTTC.

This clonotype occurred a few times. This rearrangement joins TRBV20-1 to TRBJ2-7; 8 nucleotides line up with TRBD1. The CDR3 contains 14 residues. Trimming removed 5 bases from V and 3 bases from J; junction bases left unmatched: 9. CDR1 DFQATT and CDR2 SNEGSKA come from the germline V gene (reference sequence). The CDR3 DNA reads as TGCAGTGCTGAGCCAGGGGGCCCCATCTACGAGCAGTACTTC. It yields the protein CSAEPGGPIYEQYF.

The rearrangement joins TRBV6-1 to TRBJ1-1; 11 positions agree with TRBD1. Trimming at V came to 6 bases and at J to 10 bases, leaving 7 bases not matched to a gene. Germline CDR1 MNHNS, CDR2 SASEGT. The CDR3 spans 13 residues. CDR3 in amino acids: CASRGTGGVGAFF. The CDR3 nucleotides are TGTGCCAGCAGGGGGACAGGGGGAGTTGGAGCTTTCTTT.

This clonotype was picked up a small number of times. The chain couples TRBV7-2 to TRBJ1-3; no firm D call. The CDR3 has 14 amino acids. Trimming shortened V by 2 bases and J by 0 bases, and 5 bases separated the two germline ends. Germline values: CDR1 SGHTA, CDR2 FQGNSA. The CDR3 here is CASSLRPSGNTIYF. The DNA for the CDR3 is TGTGCCAGCAGCTTAAGGCCCTCTGGAAACACCATATATTTT.

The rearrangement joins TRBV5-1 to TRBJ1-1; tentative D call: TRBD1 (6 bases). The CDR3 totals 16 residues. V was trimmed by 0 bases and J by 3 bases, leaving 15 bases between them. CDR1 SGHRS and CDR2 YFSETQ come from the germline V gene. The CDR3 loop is CASSLALGQLYTEAFF. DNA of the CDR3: TGCGCCAGCAGCTTGGCCCTAGGACAGCTGTACACTGAAGCTTTCTTT.

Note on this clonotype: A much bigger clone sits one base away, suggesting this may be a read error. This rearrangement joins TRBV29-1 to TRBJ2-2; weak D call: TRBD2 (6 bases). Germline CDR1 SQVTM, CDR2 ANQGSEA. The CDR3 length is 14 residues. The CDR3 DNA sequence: TGCAACGTGGGCCGGGACTTTTACACCGGGGAGCTGTTTTTT. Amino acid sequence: CNVGRDFYTGELFF.

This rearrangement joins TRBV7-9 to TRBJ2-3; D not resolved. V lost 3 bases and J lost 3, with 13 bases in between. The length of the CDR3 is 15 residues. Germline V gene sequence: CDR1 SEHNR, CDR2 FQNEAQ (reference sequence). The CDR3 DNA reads TGTGCCAGCAGCTTTGTAAGAACATGGACAGATACGCAGTATTTT. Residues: CASSFVRTWTDTQYF.

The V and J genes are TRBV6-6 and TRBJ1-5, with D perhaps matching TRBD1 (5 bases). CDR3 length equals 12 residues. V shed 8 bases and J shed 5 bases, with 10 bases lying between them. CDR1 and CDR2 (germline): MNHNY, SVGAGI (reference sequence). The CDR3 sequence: CASRGSDQPQHF. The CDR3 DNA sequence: TGTGCCAGCCGGGGGTCTGATCAGCCCCAGCATTTT.

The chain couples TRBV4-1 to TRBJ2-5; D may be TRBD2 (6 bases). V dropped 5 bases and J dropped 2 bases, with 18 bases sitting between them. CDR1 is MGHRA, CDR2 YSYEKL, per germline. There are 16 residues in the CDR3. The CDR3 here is CASSLTGTRDQETQYF. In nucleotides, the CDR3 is TGCGCCAGCAGCTTGACCGGGACTCGGGATCAAGAGACCCAGTACTTC.

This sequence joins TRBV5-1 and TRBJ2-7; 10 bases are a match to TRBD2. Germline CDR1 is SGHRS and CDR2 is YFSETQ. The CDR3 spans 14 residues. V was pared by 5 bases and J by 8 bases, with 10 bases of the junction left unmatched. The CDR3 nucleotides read TGCGCCAGCAGAACCGCTAGCGGGGGTAATAAGCAGTACTTC. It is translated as CASRTASGGNKQYF.

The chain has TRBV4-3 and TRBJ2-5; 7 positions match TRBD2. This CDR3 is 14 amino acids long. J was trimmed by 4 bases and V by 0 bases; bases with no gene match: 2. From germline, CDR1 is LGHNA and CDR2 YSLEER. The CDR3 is CASSQESGGETQYF. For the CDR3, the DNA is TGCGCCAGCAGCCAAGAATCGGGGGGAGAGACCCAGTACTTC.

Here the CDR3 reads CASSFTGADTQYF. CDR3 sequence (DNA): TGTGCCAGCAGCTTTACAGGGGCAGATACGCAGTATTTT. The genes are TRBV7-2 and TRBJ2-3, with 7 bases aligning to TRBD1. Germline CDR1 is SGHTA and CDR2 is FQGNSA. This CDR3 is 13 amino acids long. Trimming at V came to 3 bases and at J to 4 bases, leaving 1 base not matched to a gene.

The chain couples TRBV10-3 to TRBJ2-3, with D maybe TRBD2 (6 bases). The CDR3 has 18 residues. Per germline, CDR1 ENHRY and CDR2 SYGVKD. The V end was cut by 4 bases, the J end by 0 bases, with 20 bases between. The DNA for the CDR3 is TGTGCCATCAGTGTTCGTACAGTAGGAGGGGTCAGCACAGATACGCAGTATTTT. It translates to CAISVRTVGGVSTDTQYF.

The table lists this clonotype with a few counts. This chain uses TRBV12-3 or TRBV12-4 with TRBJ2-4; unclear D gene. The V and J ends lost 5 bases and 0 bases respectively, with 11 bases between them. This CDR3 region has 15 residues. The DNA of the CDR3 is TGTGCCAGCAGTGAACCTTGGGTAGCCAAAAACATTCAGTACTTC. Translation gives CASSEPWVAKNIQYF.